The rows below give T cell receptor beta chains drawn from one sample of a study of T cell changes during pregnancy in multiple sclerosis. Assay used: immunoSEQ multiplex PCR; TCRdb lists only in-frame clones, some missing. The data contain around 61,000 clones, over 80% of them seen just once; the ten biggest clones take up approximately 1%. The specimen was peripheral blood, collected in the first trimester of pregnancy. The receptors come from a female donor in good health, enrolled as a control in a pregnancy study. The CDR3 runs from the conserved cysteine through the conserved F or W. D genes are given only for firm matches. Not all rows give a size; the values are once, few, many and, for expanded clones, a class.

TRBJ2-3	-	-	TRBV14	CASSEDFTSTDTQYF	TGTGCCAGCAGCGAGGACTTTACTAGCACAGATACGCAGTATTTT
TRBJ2-3	-	-	TRBV5-1	CASSSRLRQADTQYF	TGCGCCAGCAGTTCCCGTCTTCGACAGGCAGATACGCAGTATTTT
TRBJ2-3	-	-	TRBV29-1	CSVDTRKLVGADTQYF	TGCAGCGTGGACACCCGTAAACTAGTGGGGGCGGATACGCAGTATTTT
TRBJ1-2	TRBD1	-	TRBV7-9	CASSPPQGPGYTF	TGTGCCAGCAGCCCTCCACAGGGGCCTGGCTACACCTTC
TRBJ2-1	TRBD2	once	TRBV7-6	CASSAGGRNEQFF	TGTGCCAGCAGCGCGGGGGGCCGCAATGAGCAGTTCTTC
TRBJ1-2	-	-	TRBV5-4	CASSFETVTYGYTF	TGTGCCAGCAGCTTCGAGACAGTCACCTATGGCTACACCTTC
TRBJ1-1	-	-	TRBV7-3	CASSARMNTEAFF	TGTGCCAGCAGCGCCAGGATGAACACTGAAGCTTTCTTT
TRBJ2-3	-	once	TRBV25-1	CASSDGNLDTQYF	TGTGCCAGCAGTGACGGGAATCTAGATACGCAGTATTTT
TRBJ1-3	TRBD1	-	TRBV11-2	CASSRTGFGNTIYF	TGTGCCAGCAGCCGGACAGGGTTCGGAAACACCATATATTTT
TRBJ2-5	TRBD1	-	TRBV30	CAWRDETGGRETQYF	TGTGCCTGGAGGGATGAGACAGGGGGCCGGGAGACCCAGTACTTC
TRBJ2-7	-	-	TRBV5-1	CASSRIGPEVGNEQYF	TGCGCCAGCAGCAGGATAGGACCGGAGGTGGGAAACGAGCAGTACTTC
TRBJ2-1	TRBD2	-	TRBV7-7	CASSTGLAGSYNEQFF	TGTGCCAGCAGCACCGGACTAGCGGGGAGCTACAATGAGCAGTTCTTC
TRBJ2-7	-	-	TRBV7-8	CASSLLGQGIYEQYF	TGTGCCAGCAGCTTACTGGGGCAGGGAATCTACGAGCAGTACTTC
TRBJ2-7	TRBD1	-	TRBV6-5	CASSFDRVHEQYF	TGTGCCAGCAGTTTTGACAGGGTGCACGAGCAGTACTTC
TRBJ2-5	TRBD2	-	TRBV6-1	CAIRGTSAQETQYF	TGTGCCATCCGGGGGACTAGCGCCCAAGAGACCCAGTACTTC
TRBJ1-1	-	-	TRBV5-1	CASSLTGSNTEAFF	TGCGCCAGCAGCTTGACAGGGTCGAACACTGAAGCTTTCTTT
TRBJ1-2	TRBD1	few	TRBV19	CASSLGQGAYGYTF	TGTGCCAGTAGTTTAGGACAGGGAGCCTATGGCTACACCTTC
TRBJ1-6	-	-	TRBV9	CASSDGYSPLHF	TGTGCCAGCAGCGACGGTTATTCACCCCTCCACTTT
TRBJ1-3	-	-	TRBV6-5	CASLDGSSGNTIYF	TGTGCCAGCCTAGACGGGTCCTCTGGAAACACCATATATTTT
TRBJ2-5	TRBD2	-	TRBV5-1	CASSPGLVFPETQYF	TGCGCCAGCAGCCCGGGACTAGTCTTCCCAGAGACCCAGTACTTC
TRBJ2-1	TRBD2	-	TRBV19	CASSFGLANEQFF	TGTGCCAGTAGCTTCGGACTAGCCAATGAGCAGTTCTTC
TRBJ2-5	-	-	TRBV5-4	CASSSRQQETQYF	TGTGCCAGCAGCTCAAGACAGCAAGAGACCCAGTACTTC
TRBJ2-1	TRBD1	-	TRBV7-9	CASSLVGQYNEQFF	TGTGCCAGCAGCTTAGTGGGACAGTACAATGAGCAGTTCTTC
TRBJ2-3	TRBD2	-	TRBV7-7	CASSLASSSGGALSTDTQYF	TGTGCCAGCAGCTTAGCGTCTTCCAGCGGGGGGGCCCTTAGCACAGATACGCAGTATTTT
TRBJ1-2	TRBD1	-	TRBV7-3	CASSAITGGAEGYTF	TGTGCCAGCAGTGCGATTACAGGGGGCGCCGAGGGCTACACCTTC
TRBJ2-7	-	-	TRBV7-9	CASSLSLAGPYEQYF	TGTGCCAGCAGCCTGTCGTTGGCGGGCCCCTACGAGCAGTACTTC
TRBJ1-4	TRBD1	-	TRBV7-2	CASSTDRGSEKLFF	TGTGCCAGCAGTACGGACAGGGGGAGTGAAAAACTGTTTTTT
TRBJ1-5	-	-	TRBV6-5	CASSYRPGLQPQHF	TGTGCCAGCAGTTACAGGCCGGGACTTCAGCCCCAGCATTTT
TRBJ2-7	-	-	TRBV5-5	CASSLGHYEQYF	TGTGCCAGCAGTCTAGGACATTACGAGCAGTACTTC
TRBJ2-6	-	-	TRBV9	CASSVGGGGGANVLTF	TGTGCCAGCAGCGTAGGTGGAGGTGGGGGGGCCAACGTCCTGACTTTC
TRBJ2-1	TRBD2	-	TRBV4-2	CASSQDWPSGGRGEQFF	TGTGCCAGCAGCCAAGATTGGCCTAGCGGGGGGAGGGGTGAGCAGTTCTTC
TRBJ1-1	-	-	TRBV9	CASSGIGGPAGAFF	TGTGCCAGCAGCGGAATCGGCGGCCCGGCCGGAGCTTTCTTT
TRBJ2-1	TRBD1	-	TRBV7-3	CASSSDRGPYNEQFF	TGTGCCAGCAGCTCGGACAGGGGGCCCTACAATGAGCAGTTCTTC
TRBJ1-5	TRBD1	-	TRBV29-1	CSVEQGAGQPQHF	TGCAGCGTGGAACAGGGGGCAGGGCAGCCCCAGCATTTT
TRBJ1-5	-	once	TRBV7-2	CASSLVGGQSNQPQHF	TGTGCCAGCAGCTTAGTTGGAGGGCAGTCCAATCAGCCCCAGCATTTT
TRBJ2-1	-	-	TRBV29-1	CSVLEAGAGNEQFF	TGCAGCGTTCTCGAAGCGGGCGCCGGCAATGAGCAGTTCTTC
TRBJ1-2	-	-	TRBV18	CASSLNYEDDGYGYTF	TGTGCCAGCTCACTCAATTACGAGGATGACGGCTATGGCTACACCTTC
TRBJ2-1	TRBD2	-	TRBV5-1	CASSLDLAGYYNEQFF	TGCGCCAGCAGCTTGGATCTAGCGGGGTACTACAATGAGCAGTTCTTC
TRBJ1-5	-	-	TRBV18	CASSLDSDNQPQHF	TGTGCCAGCTCACTCGACTCGGACAATCAGCCCCAGCATTTT
TRBJ2-2	-	-	TRBV19	CASDSGTFNTGELFF	TGTGCCAGCGACTCCGGGACTTTCAACACCGGGGAGCTGTTTTTT
TRBJ2-7	TRBD2	-	TRBV5-1	CASSLSGGFSYEQYF	TGCGCCAGCAGCTTAAGCGGGGGCTTCTCCTACGAGCAGTACTTC
TRBJ2-7	TRBD2	-	TRBV6-5	CASSSGLAGGYEQYF	TGTGCCAGCAGTTCTGGACTAGCGGGGGGGTACGAGCAGTACTTC
TRBJ2-2	TRBD2	-	TRBV9	CASLPGGAAEADTGELFF	TGTGCCAGCCTCCCCGGGGGGGCGGCGGAAGCGGACACCGGGGAGCTGTTTTTT
TRBJ2-5	TRBD1	-	TRBV5-6	CASSLTGTGDVETQYF	TGTGCCAGCAGCTTAACCGGGACAGGGGACGTTGAGACCCAGTACTTC
TRBJ2-3	TRBD2	-	TRBV27	CASSFQRGTQYF	TGTGCCAGCAGTTTCCAGCGGGGCACGCAGTATTTT
TRBJ2-2	-	once	TRBV7-2	CASSLGGRTDTGELFF	TGTGCCAGCAGCTTAGGTGGCAGGACTGACACCGGGGAGCTGTTTTTT
TRBJ2-7	TRBD1	-	TRBV19	CASSSLGTGNSPVGYEQYF	TGTGCCAGTAGTTCACTGGGGACAGGGAATTCCCCGGTGGGCTACGAGCAGTACTTC
TRBJ2-3	-	-	TRBV6-1	CASSVPTGPDTQYF	TGTGCCAGCAGTGTTCCCACAGGCCCGGATACGCAGTATTTT
TRBJ2-1	TRBD2	-	TRBV27	CASSTQPGLGNNEQFF	TGTGCCAGCAGTACTCAGCCGGGACTAGGAAACAATGAGCAGTTCTTC
TRBJ2-5	TRBD2	once	TRBV6-5	CASSYGAGDQETQYF	TGTGCCAGCAGTTACGGGGCGGGGGACCAAGAGACCCAGTACTTC
TRBJ2-5	-	-	TRBV19	CASSLWGEETQYF	TGTGCCAGTAGCCTGTGGGGGGAAGAGACCCAGTACTTC
TRBJ2-2	-	few	TRBV7-2	CASSSNSGAAAGELFF	TGTGCCAGCAGCTCCAATTCAGGGGCGGCCGCCGGGGAGCTGTTTTTT
TRBJ1-6	TRBD1	-	TRBV5-4	CASSGDRAYNSPLHF	TGTGCCAGCAGCGGGGACAGGGCCTATAATTCACCCCTCCACTTT
TRBJ1-1	-	-	TRBV7-2	CASSPRQGSEAFF	TGTGCCAGCAGCCCAAGGCAGGGATCTGAAGCTTTCTTT
TRBJ1-4	TRBD1	-	TRBV18	CASSPGQVGDEKLFF	TGTGCCAGCTCACCGGGACAGGTCGGGGATGAAAAACTGTTTTTT
TRBJ1-1	TRBD1	-	TRBV6-1	CASRVLGQGATEAFF	TGTGCCAGCAGAGTTTTAGGACAGGGGGCCACTGAAGCTTTCTTT
TRBJ2-6	-	once	TRBV27	CASSSRQVSSGANVLTF	TGTGCCAGCAGTTCCAGACAGGTCAGCTCTGGGGCCAACGTCCTGACTTTC
TRBJ1-1	-	-	TRBV11-2	CASSSYREKGNGEAFF	TGTGCCAGCAGCTCCTACCGGGAGAAGGGGAATGGTGAAGCTTTCTTT
TRBJ1-1	TRBD1	-	TRBV5-4	CASSFDRDTEAFF	TGTGCCAGCAGCTTCGACAGGGACACTGAAGCTTTCTTT
TRBJ1-2	TRBD1	-	TRBV2	CASSPRDRVYGYTF	TGTGCCAGCAGTCCCCGGGACAGGGTCTATGGCTACACCTTC